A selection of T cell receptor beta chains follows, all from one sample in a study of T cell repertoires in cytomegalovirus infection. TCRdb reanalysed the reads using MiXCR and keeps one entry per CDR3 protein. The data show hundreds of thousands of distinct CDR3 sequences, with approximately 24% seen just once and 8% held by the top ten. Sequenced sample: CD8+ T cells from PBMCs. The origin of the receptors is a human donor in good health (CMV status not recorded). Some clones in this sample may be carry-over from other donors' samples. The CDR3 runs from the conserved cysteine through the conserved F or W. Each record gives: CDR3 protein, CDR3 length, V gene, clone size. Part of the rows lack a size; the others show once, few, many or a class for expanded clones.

cdr3_aa: CASSLRRVNQPQHF
cdr3_length: 14
v_call: TRBV12-3/TRBV12-4
clone_size: NA

cdr3_aa: CASSPTSYGEQFF
cdr3_length: 13
v_call: TRBV6-6
clone_size: NA

cdr3_aa: CATRAGAGELFF
cdr3_length: 12
v_call: TRBV24-1
clone_size: NA

cdr3_aa: CASSLSDYNEQFF
cdr3_length: 13
v_call: TRBV27
clone_size: many

cdr3_aa: CASSAPPGVGNQPQHF
cdr3_length: 16
v_call: TRBV28
clone_size: many

cdr3_aa: CASHHGAGELFF
cdr3_length: 12
v_call: TRBV4-2
clone_size: NA

cdr3_aa: CASSQVGGAWYEQFF
cdr3_length: 15
v_call: TRBV14
clone_size: NA

cdr3_aa: CASSLRHKGTNTGELFF
cdr3_length: 17
v_call: TRBV7-9
clone_size: many

cdr3_aa: CASSYMRGQGAHYTGELFF
cdr3_length: 19
v_call: TRBV6-2/TRBV6-3
clone_size: many

cdr3_aa: CASFGTGGLNTGELFF
cdr3_length: 16
v_call: TRBV2
clone_size: NA

cdr3_aa: CASSLDRGLMGTDTQYF
cdr3_length: 17
v_call: TRBV5-5
clone_size: NA

cdr3_aa: CSVQGQGNTGELFF
cdr3_length: 14
v_call: TRBV29-1
clone_size: NA

cdr3_aa: CASSWGPLDQPQHF
cdr3_length: 14
v_call: TRBV5-4
clone_size: NA

cdr3_aa: CASQGSRDPGELFF
cdr3_length: 14
v_call: TRBV3-1
clone_size: few

cdr3_aa: CASRQGSGNTIYF
cdr3_length: 13
v_call: TRBV10-2
clone_size: NA

cdr3_aa: CASSLPGQGSRETQYF
cdr3_length: 16
v_call: TRBV7-9
clone_size: many

cdr3_aa: CASSTNRVSTDTQYF
cdr3_length: 15
v_call: TRBV27
clone_size: NA

cdr3_aa: CASSLPGSGRSVTGELFF
cdr3_length: 18
v_call: TRBV7-8
clone_size: many

cdr3_aa: CSARDSGTGESNTEAFF
cdr3_length: 17
v_call: TRBV20-1
clone_size: NA

cdr3_aa: CASTRDPSGGLLTDTQYF
cdr3_length: 18
v_call: TRBV5-1
clone_size: NA

cdr3_aa: CASKDTYGYTF
cdr3_length: 11
v_call: TRBV2
clone_size: NA

cdr3_aa: CASSPRGDGYTF
cdr3_length: 12
v_call: TRBV7-9
clone_size: many

cdr3_aa: CASSDGRGQETQYF
cdr3_length: 14
v_call: TRBV7-8
clone_size: many

cdr3_aa: CASSLWSNNQPQHF
cdr3_length: 14
v_call: TRBV7-2
clone_size: many

cdr3_aa: CASSSSRNTEAFF
cdr3_length: 13
v_call: TRBV12-3/TRBV12-4
clone_size: NA

cdr3_aa: CVSSLQGPYEQYF
cdr3_length: 13
v_call: TRBV7-9
clone_size: NA

cdr3_aa: CASSLAGVYLNYGYTF
cdr3_length: 16
v_call: TRBV7-2
clone_size: many

cdr3_aa: CSAYRTQGYTF
cdr3_length: 11
v_call: TRBV20-1
clone_size: few

cdr3_aa: CASGFKSRTDTQYF
cdr3_length: 14
v_call: TRBV12-5
clone_size: many

cdr3_aa: CATSANTGYSYNEQFF
cdr3_length: 16
v_call: TRBV24-1
clone_size: few

cdr3_aa: CATVGQGYNEQFF
cdr3_length: 13
v_call: TRBV24-1
clone_size: few

cdr3_aa: CASSLQMGARYNEQFF
cdr3_length: 16
v_call: TRBV5-1
clone_size: NA